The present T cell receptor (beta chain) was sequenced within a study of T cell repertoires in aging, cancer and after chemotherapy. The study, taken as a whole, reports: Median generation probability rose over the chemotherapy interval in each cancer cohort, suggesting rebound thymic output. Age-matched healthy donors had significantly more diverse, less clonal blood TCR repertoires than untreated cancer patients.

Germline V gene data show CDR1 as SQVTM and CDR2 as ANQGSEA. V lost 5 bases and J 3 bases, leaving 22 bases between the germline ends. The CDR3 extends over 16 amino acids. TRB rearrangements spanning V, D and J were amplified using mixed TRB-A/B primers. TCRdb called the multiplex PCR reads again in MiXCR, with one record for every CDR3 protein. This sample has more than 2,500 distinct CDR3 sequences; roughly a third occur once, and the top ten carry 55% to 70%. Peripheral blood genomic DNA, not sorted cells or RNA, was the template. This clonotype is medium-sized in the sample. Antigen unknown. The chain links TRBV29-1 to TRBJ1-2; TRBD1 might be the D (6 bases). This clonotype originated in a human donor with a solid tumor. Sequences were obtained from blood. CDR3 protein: CSVPPRGAGNHYGYTF. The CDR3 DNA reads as TGCAGCGTTCCGCCCAGGGGAGCAGGGAACCACTATGGCTACACCTTC.